This TCR beta chain was retrieved from a study of shared clonotypes between healthy human individuals. General study results and limits: Across subsets, estimated richness was generally greater for naive than for memory populations. Only blood was sampled, and tissue TCR repertoires likely differ from blood ones.

Produced via immunoSEQ multiplex PCR; TCRdb's table is partial and in-frame only. Seen here are approximately 810,000 clones, nearly 95% observed once, and the top ten hold approximately 25%. Regarding this clone: Its antigen is not known.

Germline CDR1 and CDR2: SGHKS and YYEKEE (reference sequence). The CDR3 extends over 14 amino acids. V was shortened by 4 bases and J by 1 base, with 11 bases between the two germline ends. Positively selected for CCR7, the CD45RO-negative cells used as naive CD8 cells excluded terminally differentiated effector memory CD45RA+ cells. Sequences were obtained from naive CD8+ T cells sorted from blood. The sequence was collected from a young man in good health. The gene calls are TRBV5-5 and TRBJ1-1; D remains unclear. The CDR3 DNA follows: TGTGCCAGCAGCCAAGAATCGGCGAACACTGAAGCTTTCTTT. Translation gives CASSQESANTEAFF.